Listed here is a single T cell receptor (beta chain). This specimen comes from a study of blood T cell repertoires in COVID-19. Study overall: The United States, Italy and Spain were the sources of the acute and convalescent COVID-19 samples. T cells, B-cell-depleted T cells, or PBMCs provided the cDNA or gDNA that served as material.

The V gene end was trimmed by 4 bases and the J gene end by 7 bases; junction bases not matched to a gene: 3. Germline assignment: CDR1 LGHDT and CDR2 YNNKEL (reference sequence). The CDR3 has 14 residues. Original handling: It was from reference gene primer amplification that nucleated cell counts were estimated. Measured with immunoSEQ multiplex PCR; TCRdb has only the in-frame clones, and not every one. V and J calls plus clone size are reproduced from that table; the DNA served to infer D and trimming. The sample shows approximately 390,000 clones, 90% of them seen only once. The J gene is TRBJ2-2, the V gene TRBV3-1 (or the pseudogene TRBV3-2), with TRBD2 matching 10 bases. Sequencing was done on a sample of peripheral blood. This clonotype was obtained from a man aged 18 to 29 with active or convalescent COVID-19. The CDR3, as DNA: TGTGCCAGCAGCCGGACTAGCGGAATCGGGGAGCTGTTTTTT. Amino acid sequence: CASSRTSGIGELFF.